The 32 T cell receptor beta chains in this list originate from one sample, sequenced in a study of T cells after yellow fever vaccination. TCRdb recomputed calls from the 5' RACE reads with MiXCR, one row per CDR3 protein. The sample holds under 150,000 distinct CDR3 sequences, roughly 8.2% seen once. This sample comprised CD4+ T cells sorted from PBMCs, obtained 5 days after the yellow fever booster vaccination. These receptors were obtained from a man aged 25 to 45 who received the YFV17D yellow fever vaccine.

This clonotype was seen ten or more times. This chain joins TRBV28 and TRBJ2-7; possibly TRBD2 for D (6 bases). The V gene's germline CDR1 is MDHEN and CDR2 SYDVKM. V lost 5 bases and J 5 bases, leaving 19 bases between the germline ends. The CDR3 loop spans 15 amino acids. CDR3 sequence reads: CASSPWTGRRNEQYF. CDR3 in DNA: TGTGCCAGCAGTCCCTGGACCGGGAGACGGAACGAGCAGTACTTC.

With regard to this clonotype: A much more abundant neighbour one base away suggests this may be a read error. This chain joins TRBV7-2 and TRBJ2-1; D gene ambiguous. CDR3 length: 15 amino acids. V was shortened by 4 bases and J by 3 bases, with 13 bases between the two germline ends. Germline lookup yields CDR1 SGHTA and CDR2 FQGNSA. The CDR3 reads CASSSSVRHYNEQFF. The CDR3 nucleotides read TGTGCCAGCAGCTCTTCCGTACGGCACTACAATGAGCAGTTCTTC.

This clonotype was found many times. This chain links TRBV6-6 with TRBJ1-1; D not resolved. Germline V gene lookup returns CDR1 MNHNY and CDR2 SVGAGI (reference sequence). Deletions cut 8 bases from V and 1 base from J, with 11 bases between. CDR3 length: 13 residues. CDR3 sequence: CASLRRPNTEAFF. Written as DNA, the CDR3 is TGTGCCAGCTTAAGACGTCCGAACACTGAAGCTTTCTTT.

In this sample, this clonotype turned up a few times. CDR3 protein: CASSPRTGENTGELFF. CDR3 sequence (DNA): TGTGCCAGCAGCCCGCGGACAGGGGAAAACACCGGGGAGCTGTTTTTT. The chain combines TRBV7-8 with TRBJ2-2; 9 bases are shared with TRBD1. Germline V CDR1 and CDR2: SGHVS, FQNEAQ. Losses at the gene ends were 5 bases for V and 2 bases for J; bases not matched to a gene: 6. The CDR3 extends over 16 amino acids.

In its sample, this clonotype was seen many times. This chain links TRBV27 with TRBJ1-2; 7 nucleotides agree with TRBD1. J lost 4 bases, V lost 4 bases, and 6 bases had no gene match. The CDR3 is 14 residues long. Germline lookup yields CDR1 MNHEY and CDR2 SMNVEV (reference sequence). CDR3 nucleotides: TGTGCCAGCAGTTCGGACAGGCGATTCTATGGCTACACCTTC. Protein: CASSSDRRFYGYTF.

This clonotype was detected many times. The chain combines TRBV3-1 with TRBJ2-3, with 14 bases aligning to TRBD2. Losses at the gene ends were 7 bases for V and 9 bases for J; bases not matched to a gene: 6. The CDR3 covers 14 residues. Germline lookup yields CDR1 LGHDT and CDR2 YNNKEL (reference sequence). CDR3 nucleotides: TGTGCCAGCACCGAGGGGACTAGCGGGAGAACGCAGTATTTT. It is translated as CASTEGTSGRTQYF.

This clonotype was counted ten times or more. V and J are TRBV29-1 and TRBJ1-4; possibly TRBD1 for D (5 bases). V dropped 7 bases and J dropped 3 bases, with 15 bases sitting between them. CDR1 is SQVTM, CDR2 ANQGSEA, per germline. The CDR3 extends over 14 amino acids. The DNA of the CDR3 is TGCAGCGCTAGCGGGGGTACCGCTAATGAAAAACTGTTTTTT. Translation: CSASGGTANEKLFF. The full variable domain, completed using reference TRBV29-1 and TRBJ1-4, is SAVISQKPSRDICQRGTSLTIQCQVDSQVTMMFWYRQQPGQSLTLIATANQGSEATYESGFVIDKFPISRPNLTFSTLTVSNMSPEDSSIYLCSASGGTANEKLFFGSGTQLSVL.

This clonotype has just a few counts. DNA for the CDR3: TGTGCCTGGAGAGTTGGGTTGGCCGGCACAGATACGCAGTATTTT. This codes for CAWRVGLAGTDTQYF. V and J are TRBV30 and TRBJ2-3; no reliable D call. Trimming left V 3 bases short and J 1 base short, with 14 bases between. Germline-derived CDR1 and CDR2 are GTSNPN and SVGIG (reference sequence). This CDR3 has 15 residues. The full variable domain, its missing parts supplied by reference TRBV30 and TRBJ2-3, is SQTIHQWPATLVQPVGSPLSLECTVEGTSNPNLYWYRQAAGRGLQLLFYSVGIGQISSEVPQNLSASRPQDRQFILSSKKLLLSDSGFYLCAWRVGLAGTDTQYFGPGTRLTVL.

This clonotype was observed at least ten times. V is TRBV4-3 and J is TRBJ2-4, with TRBD2 matching 9 bases. J was trimmed by 0 bases and V by 2 bases; bases with no gene match: 2. The germline V gene encodes CDR1 LGHNA and CDR2 YSLEER. This CDR3 is 16 amino acids long. The CDR3 DNA sequence: TGCGCCAGCAGCCAACAACTAGCGGGAGCCAAAAACATTCAGTACTTC. Amino acids: CASSQQLAGAKNIQYF.

This clonotype came up many times. J is TRBJ2-1 and V is TRBV4-1; 11 nucleotides match TRBD2. CDR1 is MGHRA and CDR2 is YSYEKL in the germline V gene. V shed 1 base, J shed 5 bases, and the junction held 7 bases outside the gene matches. CDR3 length: 17 amino acids. The CDR3 bases are TGCGCCAGCAGCCAAGCTAAAGGGACTAGCGGTAACAATGAGCAGTTCTTC. It is translated as CASSQAKGTSGNNEQFF.

This clonotype was observed many times. The V gene is TRBV4-3, the J gene TRBJ2-1; D possibly corresponds to TRBD2 (6 bases). CDR3 length: 14 residues. Germline lookup yields CDR1 LGHNA and CDR2 YSLEER. V lost 0 bases to trimming and J lost 6 bases, with 9 bases between them. Here the CDR3 reads CASSQEFSGNEQFF. CDR3 sequence (DNA): TGCGCCAGCAGCCAAGAGTTTAGCGGCAATGAGCAGTTCTTC.

There are many counts of this clonotype. The CDR3 is CASSLAGLLGETQYF. CDR3 coding DNA: TGTGCCAGCAGCTTAGCAGGGCTATTAGGGGAGACCCAGTACTTC. This chain connects TRBV7-2 to TRBJ2-5; no reliable D call. Trimming removed 0 bases at V and 5 bases at J, with 13 bases between. Germline loops: CDR1 SGHTA, CDR2 FQGNSA. The CDR3 loop spans 15 amino acids.

As to this clonotype: A much larger clone differs by one base, so this may be a read error. This chain uses TRBV24-1 with TRBJ1-1; D gene unclear. Germline V gene data show CDR1 as KGHDR and CDR2 as SFDVKD. The CDR3 covers 16 residues. The CDR3 nucleotides read TGTGACACCAGTGATAGTACGCGGGGAGGGATCACTGAAGCTTTCTTT. It specifies CDTSDSTRGGITEAFF.

This clonotype was picked up many times. J is TRBJ2-5 and V is TRBV7-2; TRBD2 matches 7 bases. This CDR3 region has 15 residues. CDR1 and CDR2 from the germline V gene are SGHTA and FQGNSA. V trimming: 7 bases; J trimming: 1 base; junction bases outside the gene matches: 9. CDR3 bases: TGTGCCAGCATTCCAGGGAGGGGTGGCCAAGAGACCCAGTACTTC. Its protein is CASIPGRGGQETQYF.

This clonotype was seen repeatedly, ten times or more. The chain uses TRBV11-1 and TRBJ1-3; D not resolved. V was shortened by 3 bases and J by 0 bases, with 18 bases between the two germline ends. Per the germline V gene, CDR1 is SGHAT and CDR2 is FQDESV (reference sequence). CDR3 length: 18 residues. Here the CDR3 reads CASSFWARFPTSGNTIYF. The CDR3 DNA reads TGTGCCAGCAGCTTCTGGGCGAGATTCCCTACCTCTGGAAACACCATATATTTT.

This clonotype was seen at least ten times. CDR3 sequence: CASSESLGQFF. Here the CDR3 DNA reads TGTGCCAGCAGTGAATCCCTGGGGCAGTTCTTC. This chain connects TRBV2 to TRBJ2-1, with D hard to call. V lost 2 bases and J lost 12, with 8 bases in between. The CDR3 runs to 11 residues. Germline V gene sequence: CDR1 SNHLY, CDR2 FYNNEI.

This clonotype was seen at least ten times. The gene calls are TRBV28 and TRBJ2-1; 9 positions match TRBD2. This CDR3 has 14 amino acids. The V gene's germline CDR1 is MDHEN and CDR2 SYDVKM. The V segment lost 5 bases and the J segment 4 bases; nucleotides outside the gene matches: 3. CDR3 amino acids: CASSLAGPYNEQFF. In nucleotides, the CDR3 is TGTGCCAGCAGTCTAGCGGGGCCATACAATGAGCAGTTCTTC. Combining the CDR3 with reference TRBV28 and TRBJ2-1 gives the whole variable domain DVKVTQSSRYLVKRTGEKVFLECVQDMDHENMFWYRQDPGLGLRLIYFSYDVKMKEKGDIPEGYSVSREKKERFSLILESASTNQTSMYLCASSLAGPYNEQFFGPGTRLTVL.

About this clonotype itself: A read error may be the cause here, since a much bigger clone is one base away. This chain links TRBV7-2 with TRBJ2-2; D call uncertain. There are 16 residues in the CDR3. CDR1 and CDR2 from the germline V gene are SGHTA and FQGNSA. V was cut by 0 bases and J by 1 base, with 9 bases left in between. CDR3 loop: CASSLASQLNTGELFF. CDR3 nucleotide sequence: TGTGCCAGCAGCTTAGCGTCCCAGCTGAACACCGGGGAGCTGTTTTTT.

This clonotype was seen a few times. V and J are TRBV10-3 and TRBJ2-2, with 7 bases identical to TRBD2. The CDR3 loop spans 14 amino acids. The trim removed 6 bases at V and 3 bases at J, leaving 4 bases unmatched. Germline CDR1 is ENHRY and CDR2 is SYGVKD. In nucleotides, the CDR3 is TGTGCCATCAGGGGGCTAGCGGACACCGGGGAGCTGTTTTTT. Encoded protein: CAIRGLADTGELFF.

This clonotype was observed many times. The chain recombines TRBV10-3 with TRBJ2-1, with 11 bases identical to TRBD2. Looked up from germline, CDR1 is ENHRY and CDR2 is SYGVKD. The CDR3 is made up of 14 amino acids. V shed 5 bases, J shed 9 bases, and the junction held 6 bases outside the gene matches. The CDR3 nucleotides are TGTGCCATCAGTACTAGCGGGAGCGGGGGTGAGCAGTTCTTC. Protein: CAISTSGSGGEQFF.

As to this clonotype: Being one base from a much bigger clone, this may be a read error. The genes are TRBV29-1 and TRBJ2-3, with D perhaps assigned TRBD1 or TRBD2 (6 bases each). CDR1 is SQVTM and CDR2 is ANQGSEA in the germline V gene. V lost 3 bases to trimming and J lost 4 bases, with 11 bases between them. This CDR3 is built from 13 residues. The CDR3 DNA reads as TGCAGCGTTGAGGACGGGGGCGCAGATACGCAGTATTTT. Translated: CSVEDGGADTQYF.

This clonotype occurred many times. The chain has TRBV5-1 and TRBJ2-1; either TRBD1 or TRBD2 may supply D (6 bases each). Trimming left V 1 base short and J 0 bases short, with 14 bases between. The CDR3 runs to 17 residues. Germline lookup yields CDR1 SGHRS and CDR2 YFSETQ. The CDR3 DNA reads as TGCGCCAGCAGCTTGCGTGGAGGGGGAGACTCCTACAATGAGCAGTTCTTC. It codes for CASSLRGGGDSYNEQFF.

This clonotype was recorded many times. J is TRBJ2-5 and V is TRBV11-2; a weak D match, TRBD1 (5 bases). CDR3 length: 15 amino acids. Germline lookup yields CDR1 SGHAT and CDR2 FQNNGV. Trimming removed 2 bases at V and 5 bases at J, with 15 bases between. CDR3 protein: CASSLQGARRETQYF. CDR3 in DNA: TGTGCCAGCAGCTTACAAGGGGCGCGGCGGGAGACCCAGTACTTC.

In this sample, this clonotype turned up many times. This sequence joins TRBV2 and TRBJ1-2; D is unclear. Germline values: CDR1 SNHLY, CDR2 FYNNEI. Trimming left V 3 bases short and J 3 bases short, with 8 bases between. The CDR3 extends over 13 amino acids. The CDR3 DNA sequence: TGTGCCAGCAGTGACCCAGGAGACTATGGCTACACCTTC. As protein: CASSDPGDYGYTF.

The table lists this clonotype with a few counts. The V and J genes are TRBV18 and TRBJ2-7; tentatively, D is TRBD2 (6 bases). Trimming took off 0 bases at V and 5 bases at J, with 14 bases between the two ends. Germline-derived CDR1 and CDR2 are KGHSH and LQKENI. The CDR3 covers 15 residues. This CDR3 is CASSPPNGEEHEQYF. CDR3 nucleotide sequence: TGTGCCAGCTCACCACCGAATGGGGAGGAGCACGAGCAGTACTTC.

This clonotype occurred many times. J is TRBJ2-3 and V is TRBV12-3 or TRBV12-4; D is uncertain. V was pared by 1 base and J by 4 bases, with 6 bases between. CDR3 size: 13 residues. The CDR3 is CASSLEVSDTQYF. In nucleotides, the CDR3 is TGTGCCAGCAGTTTAGAGGTCTCAGATACGCAGTATTTT.

This clonotype was counted at least ten times. CDR3 DNA: TGTGCCAGCAGCTTAAGACTCGGGAGCTATTCGGGCACCGGGGAGCTGTTTTTT. This codes for CASSLRLGSYSGTGELFF. The chain has TRBV7-8 and TRBJ2-2, with D perhaps matching TRBD2 (6 bases). Trimming pared 2 bases from V and 4 bases from J, leaving 20 bases between. The CDR3 sequence is 18 residues long. Germline assignment: CDR1 SGHVS and CDR2 FQNEAQ.

This clonotype appeared many times. V gene TRBV10-3 combines with J gene TRBJ2-1; a weak D match, TRBD2 (6 bases). Germline CDR1 reads ENHRY; CDR2 reads SYGVKD. This CDR3 spans 17 amino acids. V was pared by 3 bases and J by 4 bases, with 19 bases between. The CDR3 here is CAISDDSGSTYYNEQFF. CDR3 nucleotides: TGTGCCATCAGTGACGATAGCGGATCGACCTATTACAATGAGCAGTTCTTC.

This clonotype was recorded many times. The chain carries TRBV20-1 and TRBJ2-5; 11 bases are shared with TRBD1. Germline loops: CDR1 DFQATT, CDR2 SNEGSKA (reference sequence). Trimming at V came to 3 bases and at J to 7 bases, leaving 10 bases not matched to a gene. The CDR3 covers 15 residues. The CDR3 is CSARVPGTGGWTQYF. The DNA for the CDR3 is TGCAGTGCTAGGGTTCCCGGGACAGGGGGTTGGACCCAGTACTTC.

The table lists this clonotype with many counts. V and J are TRBV20-1 and TRBJ1-3; no definite D call. V was shortened by 0 bases and J by 0 bases, with 12 bases between the two germline ends. The CDR3 covers 16 residues. Germline lookup yields CDR1 DFQATT and CDR2 SNEGSKA (reference sequence). The CDR3, as DNA: TGCAGTGCTAGAGATCCCACAAAGGGCTCTGGAAACACCATATATTTT. This sequence encodes CSARDPTKGSGNTIYF.

This clonotype was seen at least ten times. The CDR3 sequence is CASSFGTSGRQGTDTQYF. The CDR3 DNA reads as TGCGCCAGCAGCTTCGGGACTAGCGGGAGACAGGGCACAGATACGCAGTATTTT. The chain uses TRBV5-1 and TRBJ2-3, with 14 bases fitting TRBD2. This CDR3 is built from 18 residues. With 2 bases clipped from V and 1 base from J, the junction kept 6 bases outside the gene matches. CDR1 is SGHRS, CDR2 YFSETQ, per germline.

This clonotype was counted ten times or more. The CDR3 protein is CASSRGTNYGYTF. The CDR3 coding sequence is TGTGCCAGCAGCCGCGGGACAAACTATGGCTACACCTTC. The rearrangement joins TRBV5-6 to TRBJ1-2; possible D gene TRBD1, 6 bases. Deletions cut 4 bases from V and 2 bases from J, with 9 bases between. The CDR3 has 13 amino acids. From germline, CDR1 is SGHDT and CDR2 YYEEEE.